This T cell receptor (beta chain) originates from a study of T cell changes during pregnancy in multiple sclerosis. The data were produced by immunoSEQ multiplex PCR, yet TCRdb's version contains in-frame clones alone and is incomplete. The sample has 65,000 to 85,000 clones, roughly 90% seen once; the top ten hold approximately 0.97%. The V gene's germline CDR1 is MGHRA and CDR2 YSYEKL. After removal of 5 bases from V and 5 bases from J, the junction contained 4 bases not matched to a gene. This CDR3 is built from 14 residues. This clone was observed a single time. This clonotype originated in a female donor in good health, enrolled as a control in a pregnancy study. The chain employs TRBV4-1 and TRBJ2-1; 9 positions agree with TRBD1. The sample consisted of peripheral blood, taken in the first trimester of pregnancy. The CDR3 nucleotides are TGCGCCAGCAGCTCCTGGACAGGGGACAATGAGCAGTTCTTC. Residues: CASSSWTGDNEQFF.